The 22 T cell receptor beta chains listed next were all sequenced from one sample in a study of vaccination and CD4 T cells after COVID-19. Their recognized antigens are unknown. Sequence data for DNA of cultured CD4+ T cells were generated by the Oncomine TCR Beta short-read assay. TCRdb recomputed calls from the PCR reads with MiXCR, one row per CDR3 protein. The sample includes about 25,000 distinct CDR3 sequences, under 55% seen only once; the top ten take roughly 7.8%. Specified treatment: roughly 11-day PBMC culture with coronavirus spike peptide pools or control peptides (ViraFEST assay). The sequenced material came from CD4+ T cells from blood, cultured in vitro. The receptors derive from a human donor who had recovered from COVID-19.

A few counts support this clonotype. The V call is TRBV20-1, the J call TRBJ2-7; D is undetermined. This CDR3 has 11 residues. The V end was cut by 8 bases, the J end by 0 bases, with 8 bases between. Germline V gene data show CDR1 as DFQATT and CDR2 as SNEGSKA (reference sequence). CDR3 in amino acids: CSPRSSYEQYF. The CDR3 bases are TGCAGTCCCCGTAGCTCCTACGAGCAGTACTTC.

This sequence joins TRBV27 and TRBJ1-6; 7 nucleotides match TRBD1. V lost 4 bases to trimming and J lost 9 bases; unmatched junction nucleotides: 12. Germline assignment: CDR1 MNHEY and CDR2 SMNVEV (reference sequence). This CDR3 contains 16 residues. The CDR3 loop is CASSSKTGFIGSPLHF. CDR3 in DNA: TGTGCCAGCAGTTCGAAGACAGGGTTCATCGGTTCACCCCTCCACTTT.

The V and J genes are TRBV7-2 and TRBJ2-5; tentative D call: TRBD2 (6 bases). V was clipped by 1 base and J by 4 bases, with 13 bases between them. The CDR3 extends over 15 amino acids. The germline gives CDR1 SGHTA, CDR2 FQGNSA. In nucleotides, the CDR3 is TGTGCCAGCAGCTTAGACACATCGCGGGGAGAGACCCAGTACTTC. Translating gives CASSLDTSRGETQYF.

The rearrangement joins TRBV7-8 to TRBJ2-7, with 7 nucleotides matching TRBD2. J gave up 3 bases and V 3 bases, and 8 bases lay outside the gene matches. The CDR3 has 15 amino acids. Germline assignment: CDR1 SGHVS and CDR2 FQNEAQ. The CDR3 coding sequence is TGTGCCAGCAGCTTTAGGGAGGGCCTGGGCTACGAGCAGTACTTC. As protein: CASSFREGLGYEQYF.

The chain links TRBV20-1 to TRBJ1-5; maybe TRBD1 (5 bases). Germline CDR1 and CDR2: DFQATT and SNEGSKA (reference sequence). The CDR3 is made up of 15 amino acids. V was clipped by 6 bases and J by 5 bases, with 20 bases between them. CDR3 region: CSARDGSFLYQPQHF. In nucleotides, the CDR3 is TGCAGTGCCCGGGACGGATCCTTTCTATATCAGCCCCAGCATTTT.

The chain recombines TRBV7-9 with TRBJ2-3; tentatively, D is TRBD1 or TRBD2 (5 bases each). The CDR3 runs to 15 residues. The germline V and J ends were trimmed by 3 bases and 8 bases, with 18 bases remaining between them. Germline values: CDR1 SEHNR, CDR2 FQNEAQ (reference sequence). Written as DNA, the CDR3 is TGTGCCAGCAGCTTCGGGGCCCCCACCTCAGGTACGCAGTATTTT. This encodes CASSFGAPTSGTQYF.

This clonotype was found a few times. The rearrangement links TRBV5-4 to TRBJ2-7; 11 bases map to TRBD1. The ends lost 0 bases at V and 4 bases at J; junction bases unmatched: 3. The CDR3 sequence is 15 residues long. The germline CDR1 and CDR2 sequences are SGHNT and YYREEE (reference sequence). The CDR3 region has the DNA TGTGCCAGCAGCTTGGGAGGACAGGGGGCTTACGAGCAGTACTTC. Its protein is CASSLGGQGAYEQYF.

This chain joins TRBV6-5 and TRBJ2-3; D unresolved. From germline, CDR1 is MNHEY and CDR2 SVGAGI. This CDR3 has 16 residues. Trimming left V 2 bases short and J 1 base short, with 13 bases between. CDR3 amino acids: CASSYGLVVGTDTQYF. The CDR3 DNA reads TGTGCCAGCAGTTACGGGCTAGTTGTTGGCACAGATACGCAGTATTTT.

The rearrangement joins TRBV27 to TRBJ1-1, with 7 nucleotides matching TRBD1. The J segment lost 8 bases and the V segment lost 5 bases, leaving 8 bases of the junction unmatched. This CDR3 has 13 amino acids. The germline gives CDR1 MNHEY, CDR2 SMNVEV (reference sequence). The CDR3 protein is CASSPGQPFEAFF. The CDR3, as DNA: TGTGCCAGCAGTCCGGGACAGCCCTTCGAAGCTTTCTTT.

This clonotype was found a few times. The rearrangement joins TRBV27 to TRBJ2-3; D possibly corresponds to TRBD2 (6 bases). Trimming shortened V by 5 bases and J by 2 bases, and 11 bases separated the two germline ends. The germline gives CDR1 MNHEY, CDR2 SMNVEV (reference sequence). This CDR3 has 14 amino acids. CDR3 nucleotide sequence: TGTGCCAGCAGTCCCGGGACTTACACAGATACGCAGTATTTT. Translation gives CASSPGTYTDTQYF.

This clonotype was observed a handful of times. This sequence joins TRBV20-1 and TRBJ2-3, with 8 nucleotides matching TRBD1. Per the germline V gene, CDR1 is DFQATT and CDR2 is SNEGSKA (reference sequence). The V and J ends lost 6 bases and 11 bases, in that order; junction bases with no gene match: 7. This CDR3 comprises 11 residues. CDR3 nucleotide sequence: TGCAGTGCAAAGACAGGGGCTGGGCAGTATTTT. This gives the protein CSAKTGAGQYF.

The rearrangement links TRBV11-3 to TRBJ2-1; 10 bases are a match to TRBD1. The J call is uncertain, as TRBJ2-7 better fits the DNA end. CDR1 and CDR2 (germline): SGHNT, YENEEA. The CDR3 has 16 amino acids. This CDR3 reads CASSLVHDRGPYEQYF. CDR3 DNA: TGTGCCAGCAGCTTAGTCCACGACAGGGGGCCTTACGAGCAGTACTTC.

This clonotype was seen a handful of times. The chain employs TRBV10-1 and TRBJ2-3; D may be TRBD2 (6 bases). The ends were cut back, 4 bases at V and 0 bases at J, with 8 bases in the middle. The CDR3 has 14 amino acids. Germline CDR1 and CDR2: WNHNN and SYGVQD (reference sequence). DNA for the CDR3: TGCGCCAGCAGTGCCGGAGGGAGCACAGATACGCAGTATTTT. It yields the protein CASSAGGSTDTQYF.

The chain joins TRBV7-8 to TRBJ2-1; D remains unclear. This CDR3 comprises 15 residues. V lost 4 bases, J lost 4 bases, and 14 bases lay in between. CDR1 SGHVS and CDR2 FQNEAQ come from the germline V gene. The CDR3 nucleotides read TGTGCCAGCAGCTCTAAAGGGTTTCTTTACAATGAGCAGTTCTTC. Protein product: CASSSKGFLYNEQFF.

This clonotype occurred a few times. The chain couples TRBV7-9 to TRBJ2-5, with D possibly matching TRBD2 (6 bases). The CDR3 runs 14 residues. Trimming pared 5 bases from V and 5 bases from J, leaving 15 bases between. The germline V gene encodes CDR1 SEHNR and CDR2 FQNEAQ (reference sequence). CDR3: CASSTRSGAETQYF. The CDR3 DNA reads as TGTGCCAGCAGCACACGATCGGGAGCGGAGACCCAGTACTTC.

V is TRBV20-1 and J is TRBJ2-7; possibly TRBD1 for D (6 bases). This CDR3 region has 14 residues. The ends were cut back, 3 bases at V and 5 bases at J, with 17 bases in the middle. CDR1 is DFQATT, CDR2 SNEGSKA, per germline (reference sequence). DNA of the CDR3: TGCAGTGCTAGGGCTGACAGGATCCTTCACGAGCAGTACTTC. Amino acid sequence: CSARADRILHEQYF.

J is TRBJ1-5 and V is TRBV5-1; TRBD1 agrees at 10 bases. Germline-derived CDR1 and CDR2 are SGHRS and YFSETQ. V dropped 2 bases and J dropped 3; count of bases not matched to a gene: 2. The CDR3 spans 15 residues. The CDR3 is CASSFGTGVNQPQHF. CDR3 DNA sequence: TGCGCCAGCAGCTTCGGGACAGGGGTCAATCAGCCCCAGCATTTT.

As DNA, the CDR3 is TGTGCCAGCAGCTTATCCCAAAACACCGGGGAGCTGTTTTTT. Protein product: CASSLSQNTGELFF. The V and J genes are TRBV7-9 and TRBJ2-2, with no clear D. CDR1 and CDR2 from the germline V gene are SEHNR and FQNEAQ (reference sequence). With 2 bases removed from V and 2 bases from J, the gap between germline ends came to 6 bases. The CDR3 runs 14 residues.

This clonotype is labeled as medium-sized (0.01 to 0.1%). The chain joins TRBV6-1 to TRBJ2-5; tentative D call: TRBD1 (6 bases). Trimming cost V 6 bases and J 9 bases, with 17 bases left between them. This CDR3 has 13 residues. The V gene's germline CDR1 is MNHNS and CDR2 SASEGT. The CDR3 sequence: CASSLQGEGAQYF. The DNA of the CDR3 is TGTGCCAGCAGCCTACAGGGCGAGGGGGCCCAGTACTTC.

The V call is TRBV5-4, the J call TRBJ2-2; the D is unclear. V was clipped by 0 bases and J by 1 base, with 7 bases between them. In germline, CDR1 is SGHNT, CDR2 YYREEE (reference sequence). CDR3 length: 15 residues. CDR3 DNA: TGTGCCAGCAGCTTGGGGCTACAGAACACCGGGGAGCTGTTTTTT. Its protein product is CASSLGLQNTGELFF.

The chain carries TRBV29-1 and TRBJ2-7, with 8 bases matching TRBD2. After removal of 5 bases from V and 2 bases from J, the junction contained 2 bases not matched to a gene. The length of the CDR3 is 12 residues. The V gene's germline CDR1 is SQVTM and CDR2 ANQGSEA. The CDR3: CSVKRETYEQYF. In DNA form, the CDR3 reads TGCAGCGTTAAGCGGGAGACCTACGAGCAGTACTTC.

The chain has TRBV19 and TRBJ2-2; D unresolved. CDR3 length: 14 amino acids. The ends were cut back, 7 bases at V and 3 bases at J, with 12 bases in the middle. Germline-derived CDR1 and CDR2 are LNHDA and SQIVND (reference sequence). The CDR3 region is CASTTTGHTGELFF. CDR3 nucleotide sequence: TGTGCCAGTACCACCACGGGTCACACCGGGGAGCTGTTTTTT.